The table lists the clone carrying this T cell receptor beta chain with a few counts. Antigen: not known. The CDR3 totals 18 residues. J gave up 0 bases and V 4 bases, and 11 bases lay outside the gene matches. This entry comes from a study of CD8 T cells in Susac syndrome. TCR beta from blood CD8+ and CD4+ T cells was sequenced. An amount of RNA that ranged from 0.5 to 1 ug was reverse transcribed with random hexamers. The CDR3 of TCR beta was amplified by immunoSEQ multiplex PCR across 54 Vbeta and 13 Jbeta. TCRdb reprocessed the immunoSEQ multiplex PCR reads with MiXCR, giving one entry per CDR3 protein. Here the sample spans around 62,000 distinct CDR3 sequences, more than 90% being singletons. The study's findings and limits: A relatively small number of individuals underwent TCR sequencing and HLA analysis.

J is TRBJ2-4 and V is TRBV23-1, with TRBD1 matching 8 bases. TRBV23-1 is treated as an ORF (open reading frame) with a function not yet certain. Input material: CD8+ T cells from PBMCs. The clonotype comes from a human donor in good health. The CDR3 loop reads CASSRRQGRPIAKNIQYF. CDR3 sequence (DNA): TGCGCCAGCAGTCGCCGACAGGGGAGGCCTATAGCCAAAAACATTCAGTACTTC.